This TCR beta chain was found in a study of blood T cell repertoires in COVID-19. Across the study: COVID-19 samples, acute and convalescent, were from the United States, Italy and Spain.

Recruits, aged about 18 to 90 years, lived in 20 to 30 US areas. A PCR-confirmed or clinician-diagnosed COVID-19 case had contacted exposed participants within 2 weeks of entry. Trimming removed 6 bases from V and 1 base from J, with 9 bases in between. Germline CDR1 MNHEY, CDR2 SVGAGI. CDR3 size: 13 residues. Authors' data handling: Nucleated cell counts were estimated from reference gene primer amplification. The repertoire was sequenced with immunoSEQ multiplex PCR; TCRdb's copy has only in-frame clones and lacks some. Clone size and the V and J calls come from that table; the DNA yielded D and trimming. Of 300,000 to 400,000 clones in the sample, 85% were seen once.

V and J are TRBV6-5 and TRBJ1-1; no definite D call. What was sequenced was PBMCs or T cells enriched from blood (not recorded which). The TCR comes from a woman in her twenties or thirties who had been exposed to COVID-19. CDR3 loop: CASSNLGNTEAFF. DNA of the CDR3: TGTGCCAGCAGCAACCTAGGGAACACTGAAGCTTTCTTT.